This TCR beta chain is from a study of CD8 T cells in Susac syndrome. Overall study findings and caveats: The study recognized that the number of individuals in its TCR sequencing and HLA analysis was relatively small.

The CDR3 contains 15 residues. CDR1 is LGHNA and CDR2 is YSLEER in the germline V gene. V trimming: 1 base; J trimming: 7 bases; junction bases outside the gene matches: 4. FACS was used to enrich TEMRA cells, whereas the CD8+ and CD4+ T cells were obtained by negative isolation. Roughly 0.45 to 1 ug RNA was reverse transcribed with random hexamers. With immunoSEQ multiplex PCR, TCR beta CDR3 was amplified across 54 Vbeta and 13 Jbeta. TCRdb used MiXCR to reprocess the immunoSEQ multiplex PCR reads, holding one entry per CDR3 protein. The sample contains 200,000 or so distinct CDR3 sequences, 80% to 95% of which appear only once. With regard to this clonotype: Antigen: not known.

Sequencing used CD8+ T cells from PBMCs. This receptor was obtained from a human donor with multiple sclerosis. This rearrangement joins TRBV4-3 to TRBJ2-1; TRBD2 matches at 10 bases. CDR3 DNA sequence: TGCGCCAGCAGCCAAGGCACGACTAGCGGGAATGAGCAGTTCTTC. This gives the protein CASSQGTTSGNEQFF.